This TCR beta chain was recorded in a study of long-term antiretroviral therapy in people with HIV. With survey level as its setting, the immunoSEQ assay was v3.0. For every sample, sequencing targeted roughly 40,000-50,000 T-cell genomes. Method: immunoSEQ multiplex PCR; TCRdb's copy keeps in-frame clones and lacks some. This sample has some 18,000 clones; over 70% occur once, and the top ten carry around 14%. Study-level findings and limits: Information pertaining to ART adherence, viral resistance or therapeutic modifications was not obtained. Blood in the study was drawn between 2004 and 2017, possibly under older ART regimens, which may be less effective than current ones.

The length of the CDR3 is 12 residues. Trimming shortened V by 4 bases and J by 7 bases, and 11 bases separated the two germline ends. Details on this clone: The antigen is unknown.

The input for sequencing was unsorted PBMCs, taken approximately 2.2 years before starting antiretroviral therapy. V is TRBV7-1 and J is TRBJ2-7; D gene ambiguous. TRBV7-1 is filed as an ORF, its function uncertain. This sequence originates from a man aged 25 to 40 with HIV. CDR3 residues: CASSFGPQEQYF. The CDR3 nucleotides read TGTGCCAGCAGCTTCGGCCCCCAGGAGCAGTACTTC.